This T cell receptor beta chain derives from a study of early T cells in non-severe SARS-CoV-2 infection. The TCR library protocol was used to attach unique molecular identifiers. These identifiers were attached to individual cDNA molecules. MiXCR, applied by TCRdb to the 5' RACE reads, yields one record per CDR3 protein. The sample includes 25,000 to 30,000 distinct CDR3 sequences, 4% to 5% of them seen just once. V gave up 3 bases and J gave up 2 bases; unmatched junction bases: 2. Per germline, CDR1 KGHSH and CDR2 LQKENI. This CDR3 spans 15 amino acids. The chain combines TRBV18 with TRBJ2-1; 9 positions agree with TRBD2. The sequenced sample consisted of whole blood. This clonotype was obtained from an adult who was a healthcare worker with PCR-confirmed SARS-CoV-2 infection or an uninfected control (not recorded which). The CDR3 loop reads CASSPLAGPYNEQFF. CDR3 bases: TGTGCCAGCTCACCCCTAGCGGGGCCCTACAATGAGCAGTTCTTC.